One and the same sample provided the 11 T cell receptor beta chains below, sequenced in a study of cytomegalovirus exposure and HLA in healthy donors (dated by TCRdb to 2015 to 2018). Preparation of the library involved the immunoSEQ multiplex PCR assay. For the multiplex PCR, a mixture combining 60 forward primers for TCR Vbeta segments and 13 reverse primers for TCR Jbeta segments was used. In its TCRdb copy, this immuneACCESS table keeps in-frame sequences only and misses some clones. Where compared with another copy, unresolved V genes explain less than half of these, and the others have no known cause. The sample table includes 50,000 to 70,000 clones. Of the sample, approximately 10% is held by the ten largest clones. Sequencing used PBMCs. Receptor source: a middle-aged man in good health and CMV-seropositive.

This sequence joins TRBV5-1 and TRBJ2-7; 11 bases are shared with TRBD2. This CDR3 region has 17 residues. Trimming took 4 bases from V and 4 from J; bases not matched to a gene: 13. Germline CDR1 reads SGHRS; CDR2 reads YFSETQ. CDR3 amino acids: CASSTGTSGSNPYEQYF. The CDR3 DNA reads TGCGCCAGCAGCACCGGGACTAGCGGATCTAACCCTTACGAGCAGTACTTC.

The chain links TRBV6-1 to TRBJ1-5; 7 bases map to TRBD1. The germline gives CDR1 MNHNS, CDR2 SASEGT. V shed 10 bases, J shed 9 bases, and the junction held 18 bases outside the gene matches. The CDR3 is 15 residues long. DNA for the CDR3: TGTGCCACCTCCCCCCGACAGGGCTCCTTATCGCCCCAGCATTTT. Encoded protein: CATSPRQGSLSPQHF.

The V gene is TRBV4-2, the J gene TRBJ2-7; 11 nucleotides align to TRBD2. This CDR3 has 15 residues. The V segment lost 0 bases and the J segment 6 bases; nucleotides outside the gene matches: 4. The germline CDR1 and CDR2 sequences are LGHNA and YNFKEQ. CDR3 amino acids: CASSQEETSGAEQYF. CDR3 sequence (DNA): TGTGCCAGCAGCCAAGAAGAGACTAGCGGGGCCGAGCAGTACTTC.

The chain joins TRBV9 to TRBJ1-3; TRBD1 might be the D (6 bases). V lost 4 bases, J lost 4 bases, and 18 bases lay in between. This CDR3 has 16 residues. The germline gives CDR1 SGDLS, CDR2 YYNGEE. In DNA form, the CDR3 reads TGTGCCAGCAGCCCCCCGGGGGGGGCGGCCGGAAACACCATATATTTT. Its translation is CASSPPGGAAGNTIYF.

The rearrangement uses TRBV7-8 and TRBJ2-3; the D gene is possibly TRBD2 (5 bases). Trimming pared 1 base from V and 0 bases from J, leaving 11 bases between. The CDR3 consists of 16 residues. The germline V gene encodes CDR1 SGHVS and CDR2 FQNEAQ. In DNA, the CDR3 is TGTGCCAGCAGCTTAGGTACTAGTCCTAGCACAGATACGCAGTATTTT. This gives the protein CASSLGTSPSTDTQYF.

The chain joins TRBV5-5 to TRBJ1-4; D possibly corresponds to TRBD1 (5 bases). The CDR3 is made up of 13 amino acids. In germline, CDR1 is SGHKS, CDR2 YYEKEE (reference sequence). Trimming left V 6 bases short and J 7 bases short, with 13 bases between. The CDR3 sequence: CASKEGIGEKLFF. As DNA, the CDR3 is TGTGCCAGCAAGGAGGGGATAGGTGAAAAACTGTTTTTT.

This chain connects TRBV27 to TRBJ2-3; D not certain. Trimming removed 2 bases at V and 2 bases at J, with 5 bases between. CDR1 and CDR2 (germline): MNHEY, SMNVEV (reference sequence). The CDR3 loop spans 13 amino acids. Here the CDR3 reads CASSLVNTDTQYF. CDR3 DNA: TGTGCCAGCAGTTTAGTCAACACAGATACGCAGTATTTT.

The chain carries TRBV28 and TRBJ1-2; tentative D call: TRBD1 (5 bases). The V and J ends lost 3 bases and 5 bases respectively, with 13 bases between them. This CDR3 spans 14 amino acids. The germline V gene has CDR1 MDHEN and CDR2 SYDVKM. The CDR3 loop is CASSLSRVGYGYTF. The CDR3 region has the DNA TGTGCCAGCAGTTTGTCCAGGGTGGGTTATGGCTACACCTTC.

The chain joins TRBV5-1 to TRBJ2-5, with 8 bases lining up with TRBD1. The CDR3 is made up of 15 amino acids. Germline V gives CDR1 SGHRS, CDR2 YFSETQ. The ends lost 0 bases at V and 5 bases at J; junction bases unmatched: 6. CDR3 nucleotide sequence: TGCGCCAGCAGCTTGGGACAGGGGCTCTTGGAGACCCAGTACTTC. This translates into CASSLGQGLLETQYF.

The CDR3 DNA follows: TGCGCCAGCAGCCTCCAGGGGGACATTCAGTACTTC. Translating gives CASSLQGDIQYF. This chain joins TRBV5-1 and TRBJ2-4, with 7 bases identical to TRBD1. In germline, CDR1 is SGHRS, CDR2 YFSETQ. The CDR3 is 12 residues long. The V and J ends lost 4 bases and 8 bases, in that order; junction bases with no gene match: 3.

The rearrangement links TRBV19 to TRBJ1-1; 10 nucleotides align to TRBD1. The CDR3 consists of 14 residues. Germline V gives CDR1 LNHDA, CDR2 SQIVND (reference sequence). J was trimmed by 5 bases and V by 5 bases; bases with no gene match: 5. Here the CDR3 reads CASSPGQGWTEAFF. CDR3 nucleotides: TGTGCCAGTAGTCCGGGACAGGGGTGGACTGAAGCTTTCTTT.